The sequence of this TCR beta chain was determined in a study of blood T cell repertoires in COVID-19. Clones were sequenced by immunoSEQ multiplex PCR, and TCRdb holds only the in-frame ones, with some missing. The data contain fewer than 200,000 clones, 87% of them singletons. CDR1 is SEHNR and CDR2 is FQNEAQ in the germline V gene (reference sequence). V was clipped by 5 bases and J by 4 bases, with 14 bases between them. The length of the CDR3 is 14 residues. The V and J genes are TRBV7-9 and TRBJ1-1, with D possibly TRBD1 on 5 matching bases. The sequence came from a woman aged 50 to 65 with acute or convalescent COVID-19. The material sequenced was peripheral blood. The CDR3: CASSQAPGSTEAFF. In nucleotides, the CDR3 is TGTGCCAGCAGCCAAGCCCCAGGGTCCACTGAAGCTTTCTTT.